Listed below are T cell receptor beta chains from one sample, sequenced in a study of identical twins' blood T cells. TCRdb itself ran the 5' RACE reads through MiXCR, one entry per CDR3 protein. This sample has around 380,000 distinct CDR3 sequences, with roughly 31% found just once. The sample comprised PBMCs. These receptors came from a woman aged 18-55 years in good health. The CDR3 runs from the conserved cysteine through the conserved F or W. Fields, in order: V gene, clone size, J gene, D gene, CDR3 DNA, CDR3 protein. The D gene is left open where the match is weak. Only part of the rows carry a size: once, few, many, or a class if the clone is expanded.

v_gene: TRBV20-1; abundance: few; j_gene: TRBJ1-3; d_gene: .; CDR3nt: TGCAGTGCTAGAGATTTAGGGCAGGATGTTGGAAACACCATATATTTT; CDR3aa: CSARDLGQDVGNTIYF
v_gene: TRBV25-1; abundance: few; j_gene: TRBJ2-1; d_gene: .; CDR3nt: TGTGCCAGCAGTGCCCCTCGGGGGCAGGGCCCCTCCTACAATGAGCAGTTCTTC; CDR3aa: CASSAPRGQGPSYNEQFF
v_gene: TRBV29-1; abundance: .; j_gene: TRBJ2-5; d_gene: .; CDR3nt: TGCAGCGTTGCACCGGAGGAGACCCAGTACTTC; CDR3aa: CSVAPEETQYF
v_gene: TRBV2; abundance: few; j_gene: TRBJ1-5; d_gene: .; CDR3nt: TGTGCCAGCAGCGAAAGGACAGTTGGTCAGCCCCAGCATTTT; CDR3aa: CASSERTVGQPQHF
v_gene: TRBV29-1; abundance: many; j_gene: TRBJ1-4; d_gene: .; CDR3nt: TGCAGCGCCGCGGACAGTTTGAGGCAACTGTTTTTT; CDR3aa: CSAADSLRQLFF
v_gene: TRBV30; abundance: .; j_gene: TRBJ1-1; d_gene: .; CDR3nt: TGTGCCTGGAGTGCACGACGGGGAGTTGAAGCTTTCTTT; CDR3aa: CAWSARRGVEAFF
v_gene: TRBV7-9; abundance: .; j_gene: TRBJ2-1; d_gene: .; CDR3nt: TGTGCCAGCAGCTCCGTCGATAGTGAGCAGTTCTTC; CDR3aa: CASSSVDSEQFF
v_gene: TRBV7-9; abundance: .; j_gene: TRBJ2-3; d_gene: .; CDR3nt: TGTGCCAGCAGCTTAGGACTAGATGGTACGCAGTATTTT; CDR3aa: CASSLGLDGTQYF
v_gene: TRBV6-6; abundance: .; j_gene: TRBJ1-2; d_gene: .; CDR3nt: TGTGCCAGCATTCAGGGGTACTATGGCTACACCTTC; CDR3aa: CASIQGYYGYTF
v_gene: TRBV3-1; abundance: .; j_gene: TRBJ1-3; d_gene: .; CDR3nt: TGTGCCAGCAGCCAAATTTACAGGGAAGGCGGCAAAGTGAACACCATATATTTT; CDR3aa: CASSQIYREGGKVNTIYF
v_gene: TRBV7-2; abundance: many; j_gene: TRBJ1-5; d_gene: .; CDR3nt: TGTGCCAGCAGCACCATGAGCGATCAGCCCCAGCATTTT; CDR3aa: CASSTMSDQPQHF
v_gene: TRBV25-1; abundance: .; j_gene: TRBJ1-1; d_gene: TRBD1; CDR3nt: TGTGCCAGATGGGACAGGGCTGAAGCTTTCTTT; CDR3aa: CARWDRAEAFF
v_gene: TRBV19; abundance: .; j_gene: TRBJ2-1; d_gene: .; CDR3nt: TGTGCCAGTAGTATAGATCTGGGCGATGAGCAGTTCTTC; CDR3aa: CASSIDLGDEQFF
v_gene: TRBV18; abundance: .; j_gene: TRBJ2-7; d_gene: TRBD2; CDR3nt: TGTGCCAGCTCATCTAACGGACTAGCGGGAGTTTACGAGCAGTACTTC; CDR3aa: CASSSNGLAGVYEQYF
v_gene: TRBV2; abundance: .; j_gene: TRBJ2-3; d_gene: .; CDR3nt: TGTGCCAGCAGTGAATCGGGGTCCCTTAACTCAGATACGCAGTATTTT; CDR3aa: CASSESGSLNSDTQYF
v_gene: TRBV20-1; abundance: .; j_gene: TRBJ1-1; d_gene: .; CDR3nt: TGCAGTTCTCTCGACCTGAACACTGAAGCTTTCTTT; CDR3aa: CSSLDLNTEAFF
v_gene: TRBV7-8; abundance: .; j_gene: TRBJ2-1; d_gene: .; CDR3nt: TGTGCCAGCAGCTCTAGTGGGAGGGGGATCGGCAATGAGCAGTTCTTC; CDR3aa: CASSSSGRGIGNEQFF
v_gene: TRBV5-1; abundance: few; j_gene: TRBJ2-3; d_gene: .; CDR3nt: TGCGCCAGCAGCGCCCCGGATAGCACAGATACGCAGTATTTT; CDR3aa: CASSAPDSTDTQYF
v_gene: TRBV20-1; abundance: many; j_gene: TRBJ1-6; d_gene: .; CDR3nt: TGCAGTGTAAGCGCCGGACCCTACTCCTATAATTCACCCCTCCACTTT; CDR3aa: CSVSAGPYSYNSPLHF
v_gene: TRBV11-2; abundance: .; j_gene: TRBJ1-2; d_gene: .; CDR3nt: TGTGCCAGCAGCTTATTACAGACCCTCTATGGCTACACCTTC; CDR3aa: CASSLLQTLYGYTF
v_gene: TRBV5-1; abundance: .; j_gene: TRBJ2-3; d_gene: TRBD2; CDR3nt: TGCGCCAGCAGCTTGACGACTAGCGGCACAGATACGCAGTATTTT; CDR3aa: CASSLTTSGTDTQYF
v_gene: TRBV5-1; abundance: few; j_gene: TRBJ1-2; d_gene: .; CDR3nt: TGCGCCAGCAGCTTGGGGGCCACCCTTAACTATGGCTACACCTTC; CDR3aa: CASSLGATLNYGYTF
v_gene: TRBV12-3/TRBV12-4; abundance: few; j_gene: TRBJ2-7; d_gene: .; CDR3nt: TGTGTCAGCAGTTTAGCGCGGAGGGAAGAGCAGTACTTC; CDR3aa: CVSSLARREEQYF
v_gene: TRBV4-3; abundance: .; j_gene: TRBJ1-3; d_gene: .; CDR3nt: TGCGCCAGCAGCCAAGATTCGGGCAGCGGGAACACCATATATTTT; CDR3aa: CASSQDSGSGNTIYF
v_gene: TRBV4-3; abundance: many; j_gene: TRBJ2-1; d_gene: .; CDR3nt: TGCGCCAGCAGCCTTGATGGCAGTGAGCAGTTCTTC; CDR3aa: CASSLDGSEQFF
v_gene: TRBV29-1; abundance: once; j_gene: TRBJ1-2; d_gene: .; CDR3nt: TGCAGCGTTGTGAAAGGCGGGAAGCTTAATTACGGCTACACCTTC; CDR3aa: CSVVKGGKLNYGYTF
v_gene: TRBV20-1; abundance: few; j_gene: TRBJ2-1; d_gene: TRBD2; CDR3nt: TGCAGTGCTAGAGTTGCGGGAGGAAAAAGCTCCTACAATGAGCAGTTCTTC; CDR3aa: CSARVAGGKSSYNEQFF
v_gene: TRBV6-2/TRBV6-3; abundance: many; j_gene: TRBJ1-5; d_gene: TRBD1; CDR3nt: TGTGCCAGCAGTTACGCGGGACAGGGGTACAATCAGCCCCAGCATTTT; CDR3aa: CASSYAGQGYNQPQHF
v_gene: TRBV7-2; abundance: .; j_gene: TRBJ1-1; d_gene: .; CDR3nt: TGTGCCAGCACCCCTTTAGCTTTCTTT; CDR3aa: CASTPLAFF
v_gene: TRBV29-1; abundance: .; j_gene: TRBJ1-4; d_gene: .; CDR3nt: TGCAGCGTTGAGTTCGGAAGCGGAAAACTGTTTTTT; CDR3aa: CSVEFGSGKLFF
v_gene: TRBV20-1; abundance: .; j_gene: TRBJ2-1; d_gene: .; CDR3nt: TGCAGTGCTAAAGACGGGCAGGCAAATGAGCAGTTCTTC; CDR3aa: CSAKDGQANEQFF
v_gene: TRBV5-1; abundance: .; j_gene: TRBJ1-1; d_gene: .; CDR3nt: TGCGCCAGCAGCTTGCCCGAGGGGGGGAACACTGAAGCTTTCTTT; CDR3aa: CASSLPEGGNTEAFF
v_gene: TRBV2; abundance: few; j_gene: TRBJ1-4; d_gene: TRBD1; CDR3nt: TGTGCCAGCAGCCGGGACAGGACTCCAACTAATGAAAAACTGTTTTTT; CDR3aa: CASSRDRTPTNEKLFF
v_gene: TRBV3-1; abundance: .; j_gene: TRBJ1-1; d_gene: .; CDR3nt: TGTGCCAGCAGCCAAGCGGCGGGGGGCGAGTGGACTGAAGCTTTCTTT; CDR3aa: CASSQAAGGEWTEAFF
v_gene: TRBV6-2/TRBV6-3; abundance: .; j_gene: TRBJ2-1; d_gene: TRBD1; CDR3nt: TGTGCCAGCAGTGTACGACAGGGGGCTGGGTTCTTC; CDR3aa: CASSVRQGAGFF
v_gene: TRBV5-6; abundance: many; j_gene: TRBJ1-1; d_gene: .; CDR3nt: TGTGCCAGCAGCTTGGTTCCCTCCGGCACTGAAGCTTTCTTT; CDR3aa: CASSLVPSGTEAFF
v_gene: TRBV7-2; abundance: once; j_gene: TRBJ2-3; d_gene: .; CDR3nt: TGTGCCAGCAGCTTAGGCCCCCTGGATACGCAGTATTTT; CDR3aa: CASSLGPLDTQYF
v_gene: TRBV6-2/TRBV6-3; abundance: few; j_gene: TRBJ2-3; d_gene: .; CDR3nt: TGTGCCAGCAGTTACGGGGATATACATACGCAGTATTTT; CDR3aa: CASSYGDIHTQYF
v_gene: TRBV5-1; abundance: .; j_gene: TRBJ1-1; d_gene: TRBD1; CDR3nt: TGCGCCAGCAGCGTACAGACAGGGGGTGGGACTGAAGCTTTCTTT; CDR3aa: CASSVQTGGGTEAFF
v_gene: TRBV6-6; abundance: .; j_gene: TRBJ1-1; d_gene: TRBD1; CDR3nt: TGTGCCAGCAGTCCCGGACAGGGGGTTCTGAACACTGAAGCTTTCTTT; CDR3aa: CASSPGQGVLNTEAFF
v_gene: TRBV29-1; abundance: .; j_gene: TRBJ2-7; d_gene: TRBD1; CDR3nt: TGCAGCGTTGAAGGGACAGGGGATAGCTCCTACGAGCAGTACTTC; CDR3aa: CSVEGTGDSSYEQYF
v_gene: TRBV29-1; abundance: .; j_gene: TRBJ1-1; d_gene: TRBD1; CDR3nt: TGCAGCGCCCGCTCAGGGGGCTCTGAAGCTTTCTTT; CDR3aa: CSARSGGSEAFF
v_gene: TRBV5-5; abundance: many; j_gene: TRBJ1-1; d_gene: .; CDR3nt: TGTGCCAGCAGCTTGGATGGCCCATACACTGAAGCTTTCTTT; CDR3aa: CASSLDGPYTEAFF
v_gene: TRBV20-1; abundance: few; j_gene: TRBJ1-4; d_gene: .; CDR3nt: TGCAGTGCTGGGCGACGGTTCAATAATGAAAAACTGTTTTTT; CDR3aa: CSAGRRFNNEKLFF
v_gene: TRBV4-1; abundance: .; j_gene: TRBJ2-1; d_gene: .; CDR3nt: TGCGCCAGCAGCCAAGATGCGGGGTCGCTTAGGGGTGAGCAGTTCTTC; CDR3aa: CASSQDAGSLRGEQFF
v_gene: TRBV29-1; abundance: .; j_gene: TRBJ2-1; d_gene: TRBD2; CDR3nt: TGCAGCGTTGTGGGTCTAGCGGGATACAATGAGCAGTTCTTC; CDR3aa: CSVVGLAGYNEQFF
v_gene: TRBV19; abundance: .; j_gene: TRBJ2-3; d_gene: .; CDR3nt: TGTGCCAGTAGTATAACGGGTGGCGGCACAGATACGCAGTATTTT; CDR3aa: CASSITGGGTDTQYF
v_gene: TRBV4-3; abundance: .; j_gene: TRBJ1-1; d_gene: .; CDR3nt: TGCGCCAGCAGCCAAGAGGGAGGAGACAGTGAAGCTTTCTTT; CDR3aa: CASSQEGGDSEAFF
v_gene: TRBV29-1; abundance: .; j_gene: TRBJ1-4; d_gene: TRBD1; CDR3nt: TGCAGCGTACGGACAGGGCTTTCAACTAATGAAAAACTGTTTTTT; CDR3aa: CSVRTGLSTNEKLFF